What follows describes a single T cell receptor beta chain. The source of the sample is a study of blood T cell repertoires in COVID-19. Study-level information: Sites across the United States, Italy and Spain contributed samples from acute and convalescent COVID-19. PBMCs, B-cell-depleted T cells, or T cells were the source of the cDNA or gDNA that made up the material.

The germline V and J ends were trimmed by 1 base and 1 base, with 10 bases remaining between them. The CDR3 sequence is 15 residues long. Germline-derived CDR1 and CDR2 are LNHDA and SQIVND (reference sequence). As processed by the authors: Amplification from reference gene primers served as the basis for estimated nucleated cell counts. Produced via immunoSEQ multiplex PCR; TCRdb's table is partial and in-frame only. The V and J calls and clone size are taken from that table; D and trimming were inferred from the DNA. Among 39,000 or so clones, around 81% were seen once, and the ten largest hold about 40%.

The J gene is TRBJ1-1, the V gene TRBV19; possible D gene TRBD1, 5 bases. The sequenced material came from peripheral blood. This clonotype was sampled from a man aged 40-55 years with active or convalescent COVID-19. DNA for the CDR3: TGTGCCAGTAGTATAGGGGGGGACGGGAACACTGAAGCTTTCTTT. It codes for CASSIGGDGNTEAFF. Together with reference TRBV19 and TRBJ1-1, the CDR3 gives the full variable domain: DGGITQSPKYLFRKEGQNVTLSCEQNLNHDAMYWYRQDPGQGLRLIYYSQIVNDFQKGDIAEGYSVSREKKESFPLTVTSAQKNPTAFYLCASSIGGDGNTEAFFGQGTRLTVV.